Shown below are 13 T cell receptor beta chains from a single sample sequenced in a study of blood T cell repertoires in COVID-19. Profiling relied on immunoSEQ multiplex PCR, and the TCRdb table lists in-frame clones only, not all of them. Of some 340,000 clones listed, 90% to 95% are singletons. Specimen: PBMCs or T cells enriched from blood (not recorded which). The receptors derive from a woman under 40 who had been exposed to COVID-19.

The chain couples TRBV6-5 to TRBJ1-2; TRBD1 aligns across 7 bases. Germline CDR1 MNHEY, CDR2 SVGAGI. Trimming took 4 bases from V and 7 from J; bases not matched to a gene: 12. The CDR3 runs 15 residues. The CDR3 bases are TGTGCCAGCAGTTCACCCGCGACAGGGCGCGGTGGCTACACCTTC. Residues: CASSSPATGRGGYTF.

The chain joins TRBV19 to TRBJ1-3, with 8 bases matching TRBD1. The junction had 8 bases not matched to a gene; V was cut back by 5 bases and J by 2 bases. This CDR3 is 16 amino acids long. Germline assignment: CDR1 LNHDA and CDR2 SQIVND (reference sequence). The CDR3 loop reads CASSAPGQAAGNTIYF. The CDR3 DNA reads as TGTGCCAGTAGTGCCCCGGGACAGGCGGCTGGAAACACCATATATTTT.

The gene calls are TRBV27 and TRBJ2-7, with 7 bases that match TRBD1. V lost 5 bases to trimming and J lost 2 bases; unmatched junction nucleotides: 9. Germline assignment: CDR1 MNHEY and CDR2 SMNVEV (reference sequence). This CDR3 has 15 residues. The chain's CDR3 is CASSPRTGITYEQYF. CDR3 DNA: TGTGCCAGCAGTCCCCGGACAGGTATAACCTACGAGCAGTACTTC.

This chain's CDR3 is CASSDLGEETQYF. The CDR3 DNA follows: TGTGCCAGCAGCGACCTAGGGGAAGAGACCCAGTACTTC. This sequence joins TRBV14 and TRBJ2-5; TRBD1 might be the D (5 bases). Germline V gene sequence: CDR1 SGHDN, CDR2 FVKESK. The ends were cut back, 5 bases at V and 3 bases at J, with 10 bases in the middle. This CDR3 has 13 residues.

This clone showed up just once. The chain links TRBV24-1 to TRBJ1-3; TRBD1 might be the D (6 bases). The germline CDR1 and CDR2 sequences are KGHDR and SFDVKD. V shed 7 bases and J shed 1 base, with 13 bases lying between them. The CDR3 loop spans 15 amino acids. The CDR3 loop reads CATSQHRDSGNTIYF. CDR3 in DNA: TGTGCCACCAGCCAACACAGGGATTCTGGAAACACCATATATTTT.

This chain uses TRBV27 with TRBJ1-5; D gene unclear. Germline V CDR1 and CDR2: MNHEY, SMNVEV (reference sequence). The CDR3 runs to 15 residues. V shed 0 bases and J shed 2 bases, with 8 bases lying between them. CDR3 sequence reads: CASSLSYGGNQPQHF. CDR3 nucleotides: TGTGCCAGCAGTTTATCCTACGGGGGCAATCAGCCCCAGCATTTT.

This clone has only one observation. This CDR3 is CASSSEGMNTEAFF. The DNA for the CDR3 is TGCGCCAGCAGCTCCGAGGGTATGAACACTGAAGCTTTCTTT. The chain is built from TRBV5-1 and TRBJ1-1; D gene ambiguous. The germline gives CDR1 SGHRS, CDR2 YFSETQ. The CDR3 length is 14 residues. V was shortened by 3 bases and J by 0 bases, with 9 bases between the two germline ends. Filled out from reference TRBV5-1 and TRBJ1-1, the complete variable domain reads KAGVTQTPRYLIKTRGQQVTLSCSPISGHRSVSWYQQTPGQGLQFLFEYFSETQRNKGNFPGRFSGRQFSNSRSEMNVSTLELGDSALYLCASSSEGMNTEAFFGQGTRLTVV.

The gene calls are TRBV7-9 and TRBJ1-4, with 7 bases that match TRBD1. The trim removed 7 bases at V and 6 bases at J, leaving 8 bases unmatched. There are 14 residues in the CDR3. CDR1 and CDR2 (germline): SEHNR, FQNEAQ (reference sequence). The CDR3 reads CASKGTAPYEKLFF. Here the CDR3 DNA reads TGTGCCAGCAAGGGGACAGCGCCATATGAAAAACTGTTTTTT.

This clone appeared once. The chain is built from TRBV6-5 and TRBJ1-5; D gene unclear. Trimming took 6 bases from V and 9 from J, leaving 15 bases between them. Germline V gene sequence: CDR1 MNHEY, CDR2 SVGAGI. The CDR3 loop spans 13 amino acids. The CDR3 bases are TGTGCCAGCAGGACTACCCTCCCCGGGCCCCAGCATTTT. It is translated as CASRTTLPGPQHF.

This sequence joins TRBV5-1 and TRBJ1-2; 7 bases are shared with TRBD1. The germline V gene has CDR1 SGHRS and CDR2 YFSETQ. Germline trimming cut 5 bases from V and 5 bases from J; bases unmatched to any gene: 3. The CDR3 extends over 12 amino acids. CDR3 protein: CASRPGQYGYTF. The CDR3 DNA is TGCGCCAGCAGACCGGGACAGTATGGCTACACCTTC.

The rearrangement links TRBV5-1 to TRBJ2-4, with TRBD2 identical over 7 bases. The CDR3 runs 15 residues. In germline, CDR1 is SGHRS, CDR2 YFSETQ. V trimming: 7 bases; J trimming: 8 bases; junction bases outside the gene matches: 15. CDR3 amino acids: CASGARSGGVDIQYF. The CDR3 DNA sequence: TGCGCCAGCGGAGCACGATCTGGGGGGGTTGACATTCAGTACTTC.

J is TRBJ2-7 and V is TRBV5-4; D is unclear. The V end lost 3 bases, the J end lost 0 bases, and 10 bases lay between the germline ends. The CDR3 has 14 residues. The germline CDR1 and CDR2 sequences are SGHNT and YYREEE (reference sequence). CDR3 in DNA: TGTGCCAGCAGCTCAGGATCCACCTCCTACGAGCAGTACTTC. It is translated as CASSSGSTSYEQYF.

The rearrangement uses TRBV7-8 and TRBJ2-2; D perhaps matches TRBD2 (5 bases). The V gene's germline CDR1 is SGHVS and CDR2 FQNEAQ. Trimming shortened V by 8 bases and J by 1 base, and 8 bases separated the two germline ends. This CDR3 comprises 13 residues. The CDR3 DNA reads as TGTGCCAGCGGGAGCCAGAACACCGGGGAGCTGTTTTTT. Protein product: CASGSQNTGELFF.